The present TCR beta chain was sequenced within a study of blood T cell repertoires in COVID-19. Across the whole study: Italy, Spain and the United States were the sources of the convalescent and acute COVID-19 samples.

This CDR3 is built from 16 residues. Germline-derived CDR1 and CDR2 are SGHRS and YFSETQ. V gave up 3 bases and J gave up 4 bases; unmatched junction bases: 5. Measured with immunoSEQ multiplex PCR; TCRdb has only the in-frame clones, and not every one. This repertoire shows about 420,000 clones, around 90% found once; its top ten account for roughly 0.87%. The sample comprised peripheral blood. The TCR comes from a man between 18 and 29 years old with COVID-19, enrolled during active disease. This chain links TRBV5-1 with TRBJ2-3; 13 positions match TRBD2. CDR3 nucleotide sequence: TGCGCCAGCAGCTCCGGGACTAGCGGGATTCCAGATACGCAGTATTTT. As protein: CASSSGTSGIPDTQYF.